This T cell receptor (beta chain) is drawn from a study of cytotoxic CD8 clonotypes in ibrutinib-treated CLL. The CDR3 loop spans 16 amino acids. CDR1 and CDR2 from the germline V gene are SGHRS and YFSETQ. The J segment lost 0 bases and the V segment lost 0 bases, leaving 4 bases of the junction unmatched. Sequencing used immunoSEQ multiplex PCR; TCRdb keeps in-frame clones, though not all of them. The table records 70,000 to 80,000 clones, roughly 85% of them present only once. A word on this clone: This specimen includes other DNA sequences encoding the same CDR3.

This clonotype was sampled from a human donor with chronic lymphocytic leukemia. Sequencing used PBMCs, obtained after 24 months of ibrutinib treatment. J is TRBJ2-3 and V is TRBV5-1; 7 nucleotides line up with TRBD2. The CDR3 spells CASSLGGGTSTDTQYF. In nucleotides, the CDR3 is TGCGCCAGCAGCTTGGGCGGGGGTACTAGCACAGATACGCAGTATTTT.